The T cell receptor beta chain described here comes from a study of OX40 agonist ivuxolimab in advanced cancers. Looking at the study overall: Partial responses were achieved by three patients, one with hepatocellular carcinoma and two with cutaneous melanoma. Broader study findings: Both CD4+ and CD8+ T cell populations in blood had undergone clonal expansion by week 6 at 0.1 to 3.0 mg/kg. Some of the lowest clonal expansion was seen in partial responders at 0.1-3.0 mg/kg.

Autoimmune disease history or systemic immunosuppression barred patients. The repertoire was sequenced with immunoSEQ multiplex PCR; TCRdb's copy has only in-frame clones and lacks some. The data contain about 62,000 clones, around 93% of them singletons. Of note for this clone: What it binds is unknown.

J gave up 2 bases and V 3 bases, and 4 bases lay outside the gene matches. The CDR3 is made up of 15 amino acids. Germline lookup yields CDR1 PRHDT and CDR2 FYEKMQ (reference sequence). The V gene is TRBV13, the J gene TRBJ2-7, with 10 positions matching TRBD2. The sequence was obtained from an adult with an advanced solid tumor such as melanoma, head and neck, liver or kidney cancer. This material consisted of CD4+ or CD8+ T cells sorted from blood, taken in a trial of the OX40 agonist ivuxolimab. The CDR3 reads CASSLALAGAYEQYF. The CDR3 nucleotides are TGTGCCAGCAGCTTGGCCCTAGCGGGAGCCTACGAGCAGTACTTC.